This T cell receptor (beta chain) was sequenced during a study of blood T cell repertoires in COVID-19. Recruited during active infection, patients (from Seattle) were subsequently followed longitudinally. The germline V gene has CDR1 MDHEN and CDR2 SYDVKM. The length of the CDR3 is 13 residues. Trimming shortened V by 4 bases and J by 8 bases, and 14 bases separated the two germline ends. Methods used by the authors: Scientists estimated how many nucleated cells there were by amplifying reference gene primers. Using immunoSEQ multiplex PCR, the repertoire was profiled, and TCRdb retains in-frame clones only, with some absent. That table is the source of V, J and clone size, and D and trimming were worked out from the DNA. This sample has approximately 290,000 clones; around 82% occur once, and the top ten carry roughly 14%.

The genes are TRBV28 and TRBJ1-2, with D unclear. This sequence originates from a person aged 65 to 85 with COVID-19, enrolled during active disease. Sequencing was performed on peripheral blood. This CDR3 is CASSYPPPGGYTF. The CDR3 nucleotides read TGTGCCAGCAGTTACCCCCCACCGGGAGGCTACACCTTC.